A single sample gave rise to the 7 T cell receptor beta chains below, sequenced in a study of blood T cell repertoires in COVID-19. TCRdb's table, derived via immunoSEQ multiplex PCR, lists solely in-frame clones and lacks some. The sample consists of 150,000 or so clones, almost 85% of them appearing once. The sequencing input was peripheral blood. The receptors stem from a human donor with acute or convalescent COVID-19. The donor label of this sample is uncertain.

The chain links TRBV6-1 to TRBJ1-5, with a possible D match to TRBD1 (6 bases). Germline CDR1 MNHNS, CDR2 SASEGT. CDR3 length: 17 residues. Trimming stripped 0 bases from V and 5 bases from J, with 17 bases between. CDR3 residues: CASSEARMRGYYQPQHF. In nucleotides, the CDR3 is TGTGCCAGCAGTGAAGCGAGGATGAGGGGGTACTATCAGCCCCAGCATTTT.

V gene TRBV7-3 combines with J gene TRBJ1-1, with 9 bases that match TRBD1. This CDR3 has 15 amino acids. The germline V gene has CDR1 SGHTA and CDR2 FQGTGA. V lost 1 base to trimming and J lost 4 bases; unmatched junction nucleotides: 4. The CDR3 region is CASSLMGQGGTEAFF. CDR3 nucleotide sequence: TGTGCCAGCAGCTTAATGGGACAGGGAGGCACTGAAGCTTTCTTT.

The chain employs TRBV7-2 and TRBJ2-1, with TRBD2 matching 11 bases. Trimming at V came to 5 bases and at J to 9 bases, leaving 9 bases not matched to a gene. Germline V gene lookup returns CDR1 SGHTA and CDR2 FQGNSA. The CDR3 is made up of 15 amino acids. In DNA, the CDR3 is TGTGCCAGCAGCCCCGGTACTAGCGGGGGTACTGAGCAGTTCTTC. Amino acids: CASSPGTSGGTEQFF.

This rearrangement joins TRBV10-3 to TRBJ2-2; tentatively, D is TRBD2 (6 bases). This CDR3 is 13 amino acids long. Germline values: CDR1 ENHRY, CDR2 SYGVKD. V lost 2 bases to trimming and J lost 5 bases, with 6 bases between them. The CDR3, as DNA: TGTGCCATCAGTGAGGGGGGGACCGGGGAGCTGTTTTTT. Amino acid sequence: CAISEGGTGELFF.

The CDR3 loop reads CASSERWLGAAFF. The CDR3 DNA reads TGTGCCAGCAGTGAAAGATGGTTAGGGGCTGCTTTCTTT. This chain links TRBV6-1 with TRBJ1-1; possible D gene TRBD1, 5 bases. Trimming shortened V by 2 bases and J by 11 bases, and 15 bases separated the two germline ends. Looked up from germline, CDR1 is MNHNS and CDR2 is SASEGT. The CDR3 extends over 13 amino acids.

The rearrangement joins TRBV11-3 to TRBJ2-5; D unresolved. The germline V gene has CDR1 SGHNT and CDR2 YENEEA. Trimming left V 3 bases short and J 3 bases short, with 8 bases between. The CDR3 runs to 13 residues. DNA for the CDR3: TGTGCCAGCAGCTTCACTATTAAAGAGACCCAGTACTTC. Its translation: CASSFTIKETQYF.

This chain joins TRBV6-5 and TRBJ1-2; TRBD1 aligns across 11 bases. The CDR3 runs 14 residues. Trimming at V came to 6 bases and at J to 7 bases, leaving 7 bases not matched to a gene. The germline gives CDR1 MNHEY, CDR2 SVGAGI. The CDR3 DNA sequence: TGTGCCAGCAGGTCTCCCGGGACAGGGGGTGGCTACACCTTC. Its protein product is CASRSPGTGGGYTF.